This entry describes one T cell receptor beta chain. The target antigen is unknown. The germline V gene encodes CDR1 MDHEN and CDR2 SYDVKM. This CDR3 has 13 amino acids. The V and J ends lost 7 bases and 2 bases, in that order; junction bases with no gene match: 4. Moderate-to-severe activity, with CAS ≥3, NOSPECS ≥4 and duration under 3 months, characterized the donors with ophthalmopathy. The sample belongs to a study of Graves' ophthalmopathy and Graves' hyperthyroidism. Study in general: Ahead of any treatment, peripheral blood was obtained at the initial diagnosis.

Amplification targeted the TCR beta CDR3 regions, with RNA transcripts as the source material. First-round RT-PCR employed HTBI primers, with a second-round multiplex PCR after it. TCRdb re-called the multiplex PCR reads with MiXCR, one entry per CDR3 protein. The sample lists roughly 160,000 distinct CDR3 sequences, approximately 40% seen once, with roughly 5.8% in the top ten. Study observations and caveats: A majority of expanded thyroid clonotypes exceeding 0.001 frequency were likewise present in blood. Predictions made by the model for ophthalmopathy progression reached approximately 70% sensitivity and less than 80% specificity.

V is TRBV28 and J is TRBJ1-1, with 7 bases that match TRBD1. The TCR originated in a woman in her forties with Graves' ophthalmopathy. Sequenced: peripheral blood. CDR3 sequence: CASTGTDNTEAFF. The CDR3, as DNA: TGTGCCAGCACCGGGACAGATAACACTGAAGCTTTCTTT.